This T cell receptor beta chain was sequenced in a study of siplizumab effects on memory and regulatory T cells. Broader study findings: Alloreactive sequences tracing back to unstimulated CD4+ memory cells fell significantly with siplizumab. Versus roughly 27% in controls, the mappable alloreactive CD4+ clones averaged roughly 68% Treg-derived with siplizumab.

Germline-derived CDR1 and CDR2 are SGHNT and YYREEE (reference sequence). V dropped 4 bases and J dropped 5 bases, with 9 bases sitting between them. The length of the CDR3 is 12 residues. Remarks on this clone: As yet, its antigen is unknown.

Here immunoSEQ multiplex PCR was the method, and the copy in TCRdb shows in-frame clones only, minus some. The repertoire includes under 140,000 clones, roughly 92% of them detected once, and around 1.3% sits in the top ten. The chain joins TRBV5-4 to TRBJ2-5; no clear D gene. Sequencing was done on a sample of CD4+ T cells sorted from blood. The clonotype originates from a human donor in good health. CDR3 sequence (DNA): TGTGCCAGCAGCCCGAGGAGTGAGACCCAGTACTTC. Its protein product is CASSPRSETQYF.